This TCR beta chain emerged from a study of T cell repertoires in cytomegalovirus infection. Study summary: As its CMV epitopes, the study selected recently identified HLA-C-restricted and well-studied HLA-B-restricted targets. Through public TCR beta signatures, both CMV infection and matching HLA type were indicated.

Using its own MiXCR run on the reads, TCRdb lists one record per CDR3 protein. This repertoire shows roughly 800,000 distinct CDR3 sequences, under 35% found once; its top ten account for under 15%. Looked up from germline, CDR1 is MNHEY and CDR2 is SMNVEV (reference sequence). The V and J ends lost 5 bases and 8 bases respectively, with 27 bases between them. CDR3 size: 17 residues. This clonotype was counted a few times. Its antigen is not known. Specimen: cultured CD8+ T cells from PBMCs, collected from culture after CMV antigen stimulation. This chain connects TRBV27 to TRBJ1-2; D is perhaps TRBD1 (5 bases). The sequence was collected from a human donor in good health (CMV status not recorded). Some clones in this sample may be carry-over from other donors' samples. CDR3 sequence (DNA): TGTGCCAGCAGTGGGGCCGTAGGGACCACTCCCCGGTGGGGCTACACCTTC. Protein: CASSGAVGTTPRWGYTF.